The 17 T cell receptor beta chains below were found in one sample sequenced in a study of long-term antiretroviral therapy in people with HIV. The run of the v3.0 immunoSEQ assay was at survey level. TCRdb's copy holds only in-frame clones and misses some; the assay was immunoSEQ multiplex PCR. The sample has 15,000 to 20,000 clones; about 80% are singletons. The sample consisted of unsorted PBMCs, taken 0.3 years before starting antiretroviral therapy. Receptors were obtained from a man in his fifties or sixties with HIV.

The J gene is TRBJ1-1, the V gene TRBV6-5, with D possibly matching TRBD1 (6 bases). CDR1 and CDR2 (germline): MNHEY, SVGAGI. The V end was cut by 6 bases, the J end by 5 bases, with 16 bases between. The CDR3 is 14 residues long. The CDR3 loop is CASSAHRDGTEAFF. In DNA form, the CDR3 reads TGTGCCAGCAGCGCCCACAGGGATGGTACTGAAGCTTTCTTT.

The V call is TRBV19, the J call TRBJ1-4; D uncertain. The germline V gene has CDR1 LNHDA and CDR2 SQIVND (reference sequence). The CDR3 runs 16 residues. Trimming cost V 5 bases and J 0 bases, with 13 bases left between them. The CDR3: CASSLAGFATNEKLFF. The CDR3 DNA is TGTGCCAGTAGTCTGGCGGGGTTTGCAACTAATGAAAAACTGTTTTTT.

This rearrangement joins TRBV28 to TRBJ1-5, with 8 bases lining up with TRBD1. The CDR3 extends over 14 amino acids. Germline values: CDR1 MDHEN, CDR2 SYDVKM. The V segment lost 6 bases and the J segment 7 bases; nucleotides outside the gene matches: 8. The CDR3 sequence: CASSRGQGGQPQHF. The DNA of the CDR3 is TGTGCCAGCAGCCGTGGACAGGGCGGCCAGCCCCAGCATTTT.

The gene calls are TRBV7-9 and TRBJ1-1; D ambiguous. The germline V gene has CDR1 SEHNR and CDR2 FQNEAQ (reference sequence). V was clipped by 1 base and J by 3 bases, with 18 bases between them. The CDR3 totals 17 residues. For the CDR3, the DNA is TGTGCCAGCAGCTTAGTATTCGGGAACTACGGGGACACTGAAGCTTTCTTT. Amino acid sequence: CASSLVFGNYGDTEAFF.

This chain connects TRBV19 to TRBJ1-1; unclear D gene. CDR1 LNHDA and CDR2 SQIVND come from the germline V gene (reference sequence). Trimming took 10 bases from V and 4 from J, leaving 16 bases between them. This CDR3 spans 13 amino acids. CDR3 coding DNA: TGTGCCACTGTCGGGGAAGTCGGCACTGAAGCTTTCTTT. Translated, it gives CATVGEVGTEAFF. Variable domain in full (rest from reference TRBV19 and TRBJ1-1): DGGITQSPKYLFRKEGQNVTLSCEQNLNHDAMYWYRQDPGQGLRLIYYSQIVNDFQKGDIAEGYSVSREKKESFPLTVTSAQKNPTAFYLCATVGEVGTEAFFGQGTRLTVV.

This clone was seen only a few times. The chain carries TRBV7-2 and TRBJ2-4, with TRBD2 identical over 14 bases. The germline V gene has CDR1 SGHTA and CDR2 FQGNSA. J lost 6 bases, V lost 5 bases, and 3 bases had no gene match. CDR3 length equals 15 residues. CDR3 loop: CASSAGLAGVNIQYF. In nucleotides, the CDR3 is TGTGCCAGCAGCGCGGGACTAGCGGGAGTAAACATTCAGTACTTC.

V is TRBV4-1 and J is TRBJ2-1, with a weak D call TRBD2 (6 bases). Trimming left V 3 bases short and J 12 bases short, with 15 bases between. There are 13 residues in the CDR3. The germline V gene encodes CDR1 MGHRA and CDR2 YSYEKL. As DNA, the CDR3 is TGCGCCAGCAGCCAGGGGTCCGGGACTTTGCAGTTCTTC. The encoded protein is CASSQGSGTLQFF.

The CDR3, as DNA: TGTGCCAGCAGCGCAGCAGGGGGTCACACTGAAGCTTTCTTT. It is translated as CASSAAGGHTEAFF. The rearrangement uses TRBV7-9 and TRBJ1-1; 7 positions agree with TRBD1. In germline, CDR1 is SEHNR, CDR2 FQNEAQ (reference sequence). The CDR3 is 14 amino acids. Unmatched junction bases numbered 6, after V lost 5 bases and J lost 3 bases.

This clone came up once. The CDR3 reads CASRPGRRANVLTF. In nucleotides, the CDR3 is TGTGCCAGCAGACCAGGGAGGAGGGCCAACGTCCTGACTTTC. The genes are TRBV6-5 and TRBJ2-6; the D gene is possibly TRBD2 (6 bases). The germline V gene encodes CDR1 MNHEY and CDR2 SVGAGI. The CDR3 runs 14 residues. V gave up 6 bases and J gave up 5 bases, with 11 bases separating them.

This CDR3 is CASSPGQYYNEQFF. The CDR3 coding sequence is TGCGCCAGCAGCCCGGGACAGTACTACAATGAGCAGTTCTTC. The chain combines TRBV5-1 with TRBJ2-1; 7 bases fit TRBD1. The CDR3 runs to 14 residues. Germline CDR1 reads SGHRS; CDR2 reads YFSETQ. Trimming at V came to 4 bases and at J to 3 bases, leaving 4 bases not matched to a gene.

Here the CDR3 DNA reads TGTGCCAGCAGCACTCGGGACAAAGGAACCTCTGAAGCTTTCTTT. This sequence encodes CASSTRDKGTSEAFF. This chain connects TRBV11-3 to TRBJ1-1, with D maybe TRBD1 (6 bases). This CDR3 region has 15 residues. The germline V and J ends were trimmed by 5 bases and 6 bases, with 19 bases remaining between them. Germline-derived CDR1 and CDR2 are SGHNT and YENEEA.

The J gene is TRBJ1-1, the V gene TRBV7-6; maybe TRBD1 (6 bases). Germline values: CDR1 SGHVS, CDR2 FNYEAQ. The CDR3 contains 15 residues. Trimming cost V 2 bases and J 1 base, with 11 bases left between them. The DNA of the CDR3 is TGTGCCAGCAGCTTATACAGGGCGACGAACACTGAAGCTTTCTTT. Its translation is CASSLYRATNTEAFF.

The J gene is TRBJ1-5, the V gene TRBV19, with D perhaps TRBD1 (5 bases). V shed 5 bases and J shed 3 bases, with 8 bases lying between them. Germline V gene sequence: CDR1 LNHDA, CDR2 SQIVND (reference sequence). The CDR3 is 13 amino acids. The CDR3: CASSQGLNQPQHF. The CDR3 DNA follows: TGTGCCAGTAGTCAGGGCCTCAATCAGCCCCAGCATTTT.

The DNA for the CDR3 is TGTGCCAGTCACAGGGGCGGCTACGAGCAGTACTTC. It is translated as CASHRGGYEQYF. This rearrangement joins TRBV6-5 to TRBJ2-7, with TRBD1 matching 7 bases. CDR1 is MNHEY and CDR2 is SVGAGI in the germline V gene. CDR3 length: 12 amino acids. J gave up 3 bases and V 9 bases, and 5 bases lay outside the gene matches.

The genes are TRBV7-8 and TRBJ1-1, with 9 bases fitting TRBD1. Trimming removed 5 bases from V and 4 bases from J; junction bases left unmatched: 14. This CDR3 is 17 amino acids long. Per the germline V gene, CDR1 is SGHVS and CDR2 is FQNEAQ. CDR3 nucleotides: TGTGCCAGCAGCCCTCGCAGACAGGGGGGCGAGCGCACTGAAGCTTTCTTT. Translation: CASSPRRQGGERTEAFF.

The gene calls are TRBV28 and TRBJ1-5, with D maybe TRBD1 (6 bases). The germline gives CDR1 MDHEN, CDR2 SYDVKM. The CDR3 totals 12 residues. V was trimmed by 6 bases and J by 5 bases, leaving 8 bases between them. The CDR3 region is CASSEGDQPQHF. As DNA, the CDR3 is TGTGCCAGCAGCGAGGGGGATCAGCCCCAGCATTTT.

The CDR3 nucleotides read TGTGCTAGTGGTGAGACAGGATTCTCTGGGGCCAACGTCCTGACTTTC. Translated: CASGETGFSGANVLTF. This chain joins TRBV12-5 and TRBJ2-6; D is possibly TRBD1 (6 bases). CDR1 LGHNT and CDR2 FRNRAP come from the germline V gene. The ends were cut back, 5 bases at V and 0 bases at J, with 11 bases in the middle. The length of the CDR3 is 16 residues.